One and the same sample provided the 27 T cell receptor beta chains below, sequenced in a study of T cell repertoires in aging, cancer and after chemotherapy. Amplification of TCR beta used genomic DNA extracted from peripheral blood. Rearranged V-D-J TRB sequences were amplified with a mixed TRB-A/B primer pool. MiXCR, run by TCRdb on the multiplex PCR reads, gives a single entry per CDR3 protein. The data show around 680 distinct CDR3 sequences, with more than 30% seen just once and 80% held by the top ten. Sequencing used blood. All receptors come from a human donor with a blood cancer.

This clonotype was counted only a few times. The chain uses TRBV6-5 and TRBJ1-1; the D gene is possibly TRBD1 (5 bases). V was pared by 0 bases and J by 10 bases, with 21 bases between. Per germline, CDR1 MNHEY and CDR2 SVGAGI. This CDR3 comprises 16 residues. CDR3 protein: CASSYSAGRGKRGAFF. CDR3 bases: TGTGCCAGCAGTTACTCCGCCGGGCGGGGGAAGAGAGGAGCTTTCTTT.

The V call is TRBV27, the J call TRBJ1-5; 10 bases line up with TRBD1. The CDR3 extends over 15 amino acids. J gave up 8 bases and V 3 bases, and 7 bases lay outside the gene matches. In germline, CDR1 is MNHEY, CDR2 SMNVEV (reference sequence). The CDR3 bases are TGTGCCAGCAGTTTCCAGGGACAGGGGAGAGAGCCCCAGCATTTT. Translating it yields CASSFQGQGREPQHF.

V and J are TRBV12-3 or TRBV12-4 and TRBJ2-5; no reliable D call. V lost 5 bases, J lost 4 bases, and 11 bases lay in between. The CDR3 contains 13 residues. CDR3 residues: CASSGPMGETQYF. CDR3 DNA: TGTGCCAGCAGTGGTCCAATGGGAGAGACCCAGTACTTC.

This clonotype has a single count. It may be a read error: a sequence one base away is much more abundant. The chain links TRBV13 to TRBJ2-2, with D hard to call. The V gene's germline CDR1 is PRHDT and CDR2 FYEKMQ (reference sequence). The CDR3 length is 13 residues. The DNA of the CDR3 is TGTGGCAGCAGCTTAGCCGGGACCGGGGAGCTGTTTTTT. It specifies CGSSLAGTGELFF.

This clonotype is large (0.1 to 1%). The chain links TRBV29-1 to TRBJ1-1; D is undetermined. Germline CDR1 is SQVTM and CDR2 is ANQGSEA. Deletions cut 6 bases from V and 6 bases from J, with 11 bases between. The CDR3 spans 11 residues. This CDR3 is CSVAFMAEAFF. For the CDR3, the DNA is TGCAGCGTCGCCTTTATGGCTGAAGCTTTCTTT.

The J gene is TRBJ2-1, the V gene TRBV6-2 or TRBV6-3; TRBD2 might be the D (7 bases). The V end lost 4 bases, the J end lost 0 bases, and 22 bases lay between the germline ends. Germline V CDR1 and CDR2: MNHEY, SVGEGT. The CDR3 totals 19 residues. The CDR3 protein is CASSSPRIEGGGSYNEQFF. The DNA for the CDR3 is TGTGCCAGCAGTTCCCCCCGAATAGAGGGGGGGGGCTCCTACAATGAGCAGTTCTTC.

Relative to its sample, this clonotype is large (0.1 to 1%). V gene TRBV12-3 or TRBV12-4 combines with J gene TRBJ2-2; possible D gene TRBD1, 5 bases. This CDR3 is 14 amino acids long. The V and J ends lost 6 bases and 2 bases respectively, with 10 bases between them. The CDR3 is CASSQGPNTGELFF. The CDR3 DNA follows: TGTGCCAGCAGCCAGGGCCCTAACACCGGGGAGCTGTTTTTT.

The chain is built from TRBV6-5 and TRBJ1-1; D might be TRBD1 (5 bases). Trimming took 1 base from V and 4 from J, leaving 10 bases between them. This CDR3 region has 14 residues. Germline-derived CDR1 and CDR2 are MNHEY and SVGAGI. In nucleotides, the CDR3 is TGTGCCAGCAGTTACTTGGGACGGACCACTGAAGCTTTCTTT. This sequence encodes CASSYLGRTTEAFF.

The chain employs TRBV27 and TRBJ2-1, with TRBD2 as a possible D gene (5 bases). Per germline, CDR1 MNHEY and CDR2 SMNVEV (reference sequence). Trimming took off 0 bases at V and 0 bases at J, with 9 bases between the two ends. CDR3 length equals 16 residues. CDR3 sequence: CASSLSIGDSYNEQFF. For the CDR3, the DNA is TGTGCCAGCAGTTTATCGATCGGGGACTCCTACAATGAGCAGTTCTTC.

Concerning this clonotype: A clone one base away is much larger, so this may be a read error. The CDR3 DNA follows: TGTGCCAGTCGAAGCGGGGCGGTTGAGACCCAGTACTTC. Encoded protein: CASRSGAVETQYF. V is TRBV6-5 and J is TRBJ2-5; 7 nucleotides agree with TRBD2. The CDR3 has 13 amino acids. Losses at the gene ends were 9 bases for V and 5 bases for J; bases not matched to a gene: 9. Germline V gene data show CDR1 as MNHEY and CDR2 as SVGAGI.

This chain connects TRBV27 to TRBJ2-7; possibly TRBD2 for D (5 bases). The CDR3 totals 13 residues. Germline loops: CDR1 MNHEY, CDR2 SMNVEV (reference sequence). V was shortened by 4 bases and J by 2 bases, with 9 bases between the two germline ends. DNA of the CDR3: TGTGCCAGCAGTTCGGACTTAACCTACGAGCAGTACTTC. Its translation is CASSSDLTYEQYF.

V gene TRBV20-1 combines with J gene TRBJ2-7; perhaps TRBD2 as D (6 bases). The length of the CDR3 is 13 residues. V lost 6 bases, J lost 0 bases, and 12 bases lay in between. Germline CDR1 and CDR2: DFQATT and SNEGSKA (reference sequence). The CDR3 DNA reads TGCAGTGCCATAGCGGAGATCTCCTACGAGCAGTACTTC. Amino acids: CSAIAEISYEQYF.

The chain uses TRBV6-1 and TRBJ2-3; D is uncertain. V was cut by 2 bases and J by 4 bases, with 4 bases left in between. The CDR3 is made up of 12 amino acids. From germline, CDR1 is MNHNS and CDR2 SASEGT. CDR3 nucleotide sequence: TGTGCCAGCAGTGAATTCTCAGATACGCAGTATTTT. Translated, it gives CASSEFSDTQYF.

This clonotype was counted only a few times. The chain recombines TRBV6-5 with TRBJ2-5, with TRBD2 matching over 7 bases. Looked up from germline, CDR1 is MNHEY and CDR2 is SVGAGI. V lost 7 bases and J lost 2; bases outside the gene matches: 7. CDR3 length: 14 amino acids. The DNA for the CDR3 is TGTGCCAGCAACGGGGGGTATCGACAAGAGACCCAGTACTTC. Protein: CASNGGYRQETQYF.

The chain is built from TRBV27 and TRBJ1-2; D not resolved. V was clipped by 2 bases and J by 0 bases, with 4 bases between them. Per germline, CDR1 MNHEY and CDR2 SMNVEV (reference sequence). The CDR3 runs to 13 residues. This CDR3 is CASSLTANYGYTF. DNA for the CDR3: TGTGCCAGCAGTTTAACGGCTAACTATGGCTACACCTTC.

This chain links TRBV19 with TRBJ1-6; no clear D. The CDR3 is 15 residues long. Trimming cost V 1 base and J 10 bases, with 14 bases left between them. CDR1 is LNHDA and CDR2 is SQIVND in the germline V gene (reference sequence). The DNA of the CDR3 is TGTGCCAGTAGTATAGTGGGCAGCGTGGGCTCACCCCTCCACTTT. This translates into CASSIVGSVGSPLHF. The full variable domain, its missing parts supplied by reference TRBV19 and TRBJ1-6, is DGGITQSPKYLFRKEGQNVTLSCEQNLNHDAMYWYRQDPGQGLRLIYYSQIVNDFQKGDIAEGYSVSREKKESFPLTVTSAQKNPTAFYLCASSIVGSVGSPLHFGNGTRLTVT.

By sample share, this clonotype is large. The chain carries TRBV19 and TRBJ2-2; D not resolved. Trimming stripped 5 bases from V and 8 bases from J, with 15 bases between. The length of the CDR3 is 14 residues. Germline lookup yields CDR1 LNHDA and CDR2 SQIVND (reference sequence). For the CDR3, the DNA is TGTGCCAGTAGTCCGGGCTCGAAGGCGGGGGAGCTGTTTTTT. Translated, it gives CASSPGSKAGELFF.

The chain joins TRBV6-1 to TRBJ1-4; possibly TRBD1 for D (6 bases). V lost 5 bases and J lost 5, with 12 bases in between. Per germline, CDR1 MNHNS and CDR2 SASEGT. This CDR3 spans 14 amino acids. CDR3 region: CASSPGAANEKLFF. For the CDR3, the DNA is TGTGCCAGCAGTCCAGGGGCAGCAAATGAAAAACTGTTTTTT.

There are a few counts of this clonotype. The chain combines TRBV5-4 with TRBJ1-1, with D possibly TRBD1 on 5 matching bases. The CDR3 length is 15 residues. The V end was cut by 6 bases, the J end by 0 bases, with 15 bases between. Germline-derived CDR1 and CDR2 are SGHNT and YYREEE (reference sequence). CDR3 amino acids: CASIPGGGVNTEAFF. The CDR3 nucleotides are TGTGCCAGCATCCCCGGAGGAGGGGTGAACACTGAAGCTTTCTTT. Variable domain in full (rest from reference TRBV5-4 and TRBJ1-1): ETGVTQSPTHLIKTRGQQVTLRCSSQSGHNTVSWYQQALGQGPQFIFQYYREEENGRGNFPPRFSGLQFPNYSSELNVNALELDDSALYLCASIPGGGVNTEAFFGQGTRLTVV.

This clonotype came up a few times. The chain has TRBV6-5 and TRBJ1-1, with TRBD1 matching 7 bases. Looked up from germline, CDR1 is MNHEY and CDR2 is SVGAGI. The V gene end was trimmed by 0 bases and the J gene end by 5 bases; junction bases not matched to a gene: 12. The CDR3 spans 17 residues. The CDR3 DNA is TGTGCCAGCAGTTACTCGGTTATAGGGACAGTAATGACTGAAGCTTTCTTT. Residues: CASSYSVIGTVMTEAFF.

This clonotype was counted a single time. A single base separates this from a much larger clone, so it may be a read error. The chain carries TRBV19 and TRBJ1-6, with 8 bases that match TRBD1. Germline CDR1 reads LNHDA; CDR2 reads SQIVND (reference sequence). This CDR3 contains 15 residues. Here the CDR3 reads CASGMDRVYNSPLHF. The CDR3 DNA is TGTGCCAGTGGTATGGACAGGGTTTATAATTCACCCCTCCACTTT.

This clonotype was seen just once. The germline gene is not matched at one end of the junction; a read error may be the cause. The rearrangement uses TRBV12-3 or TRBV12-4 and TRBJ1-1; D is perhaps TRBD1 (5 bases). The CDR3 contains 13 residues. The CDR3 is CASSLDRNAEAFF. CDR3 nucleotide sequence: TGTGCCAGCAGTTTAGACAGGAACGCTGAAGCTTTCTTT.

The V gene is TRBV27, the J gene TRBJ2-1; 9 bases are a match to TRBD2. The J segment lost 4 bases and the V segment lost 5 bases, leaving 9 bases of the junction unmatched. Per the germline V gene, CDR1 is MNHEY and CDR2 is SMNVEV (reference sequence). This CDR3 comprises 16 residues. The DNA for the CDR3 is TGTGCCAGCAGTGCCCTGCGCGGGGGGGTTTACAATGAGCAGTTCTTC. This gives the protein CASSALRGGVYNEQFF.

Only a few counts were recorded for this clonotype. The chain recombines TRBV27 with TRBJ2-3; 10 nucleotides agree with TRBD2. V was pared by 3 bases and J by 1 base, with 4 bases of the junction left unmatched. Per germline, CDR1 MNHEY and CDR2 SMNVEV (reference sequence). The CDR3 length is 16 residues. The CDR3 sequence is CASSLSTSGGTDTQYF. CDR3 in DNA: TGTGCCAGCAGTTTGTCCACTAGCGGGGGCACAGATACGCAGTATTTT.

This clonotype was observed a handful of times. The chain recombines TRBV13 with TRBJ2-5; D might be TRBD2 (5 bases). V was shortened by 0 bases and J by 0 bases, with 17 bases between the two germline ends. Germline-derived CDR1 and CDR2 are PRHDT and FYEKMQ (reference sequence). The CDR3 loop spans 18 amino acids. The CDR3 sequence is CASSLGLRTYKYQETQYF. Here the CDR3 DNA reads TGTGCCAGCAGCTTAGGCCTCAGGACTTACAAGTACCAAGAGACCCAGTACTTC.

The chain carries TRBV14 and TRBJ1-2; no definite D call. This CDR3 has 13 amino acids. Between the trimmed V and J ends, which lost 0 bases and 12 bases, there was a span of 14 bases. Germline-derived CDR1 and CDR2 are SGHDN and FVKESK. The CDR3 loop is CASSQDSVYLHTF. CDR3 nucleotide sequence: TGTGCCAGCAGCCAAGATTCAGTCTACCTGCACACCTTC.

The J gene is TRBJ2-7, the V gene TRBV12-3 or TRBV12-4; D unclear. Trimming took 8 bases from V and 3 from J, leaving 14 bases between them. CDR3 length: 13 residues. CDR3 bases: TGTGCCAGCCACCCAGATGTAAGCTACGAGCAGTACTTC. As protein: CASHPDVSYEQYF.